This TCR beta chain was found in a study of sequential checkpoint blockade in melanoma. Overall study: After both sequences, patients received maintenance nivolumab. DNA from over 80 pretreatment tumor samples underwent TCRβ immunosequencing. After nivolumab or ipilimumab alone, over 20 patients had week-13 rebiopsies.

Germline V gene data show CDR1 as MNHGY and CDR2 as SAAAGT. The trim removed 6 bases at V and 5 bases at J, leaving 6 bases unmatched. CDR3 length: 14 amino acids. TCRdb's copy holds only in-frame clones and misses some; the assay was immunoSEQ multiplex PCR. The sample holds 40,000 or so clones, roughly 32% seen once. Documented treatment: randomized to nivolumab then ipilimumab (arm A) or the reverse (arm B). The chain uses TRBV6-8 and TRBJ2-5, with TRBD1 identical over 10 bases. The starting material was tumor tissue (inferred from file names), obtained from a patient given nivolumab and ipilimumab in sequence. This receptor was taken from a human donor with melanoma. CDR3 in amino acids: CASRPTGGGETQYF. The CDR3 bases are TGTGCCAGCAGACCGACAGGGGGCGGTGAGACCCAGTACTTC.